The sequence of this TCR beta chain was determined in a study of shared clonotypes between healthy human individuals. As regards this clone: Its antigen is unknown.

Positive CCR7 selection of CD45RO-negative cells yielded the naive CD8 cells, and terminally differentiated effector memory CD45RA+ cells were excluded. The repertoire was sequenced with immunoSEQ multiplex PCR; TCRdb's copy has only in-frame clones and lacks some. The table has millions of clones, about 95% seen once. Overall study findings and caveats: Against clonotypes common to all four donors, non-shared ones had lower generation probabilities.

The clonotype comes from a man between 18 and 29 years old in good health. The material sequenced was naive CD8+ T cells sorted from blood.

CDR3 in DNA: TGTGCCAGCAGCCCGCAGAGTCCCCCAGATACGCAGTATTTT. This encodes CASSPQSPPDTQYF. V and J are TRBV14 and TRBJ2-3, with D unclear. There are 14 residues in the CDR3. Germline V gene data show CDR1 as SGHDN and CDR2 as FVKESK. V dropped 4 bases and J dropped 4 bases, with 12 bases sitting between them.